These 24 T cell receptor beta chains were all obtained from the same sample, sequenced in a study of blood T cell repertoires in COVID-19. The data were produced by immunoSEQ multiplex PCR, yet TCRdb's version contains in-frame clones alone and is incomplete. The sample carries roughly 160,000 clones, 85% to 90% recorded once. Sequenced: peripheral blood. These receptors were taken from an elderly woman with COVID-19, enrolled during active disease.

The chain couples TRBV18 to TRBJ2-5; 7 bases agree with TRBD1. The CDR3 sequence is 14 residues long. Germline V gives CDR1 KGHSH, CDR2 LQKENI. Trimming removed 2 bases from V and 3 bases from J; junction bases left unmatched: 3. The CDR3 protein is CASSPGTVKETQYF. For the CDR3, the DNA is TGTGCCAGCTCACCAGGGACAGTCAAAGAGACCCAGTACTTC. Looking up the rest from reference TRBV18 and TRBJ2-5 gives the full variable domain: NAGVMQNPRHLVRRRGQEARLRCSPMKGHSHVYWYRQLPEEGLKFMVYLQKENIIDESGMPKERFSAEFPKEGPSILRIQQVVRGDSAAYFCASSPGTVKETQYFGPGTRLLVL.

V is TRBV9 and J is TRBJ2-3; 11 nucleotides line up with TRBD2. Germline lookup yields CDR1 SGDLS and CDR2 YYNGEE. CDR3 length: 15 amino acids. Trimming removed 1 base from V and 4 bases from J; junction bases left unmatched: 2. The CDR3 here is CASSVIAGGSDTQYF. The DNA of the CDR3 is TGTGCCAGCAGCGTAATAGCGGGAGGGTCAGATACGCAGTATTTT.

The chain couples TRBV10-3 to TRBJ2-7, with 7 positions matching TRBD2. V lost 3 bases and J lost 1; bases outside the gene matches: 6. The CDR3 has 15 amino acids. The germline gives CDR1 ENHRY, CDR2 SYGVKD. CDR3 sequence reads: CAISEGRVSSYEQYF. The CDR3 DNA reads TGTGCCATCAGTGAAGGGAGGGTCTCATCCTACGAGCAGTACTTC.

The CDR3 is CASSLGTGGSTDTQYF. CDR3 nucleotides: TGTGCCAGCAGCTTAGGGACAGGGGGTTCCACAGATACGCAGTATTTT. The chain is built from TRBV7-9 and TRBJ2-3; TRBD1 agrees at 10 bases. Trimming removed 1 base from V and 2 bases from J; junction bases left unmatched: 3. The CDR3 spans 16 residues. CDR1 and CDR2 from the germline V gene are SEHNR and FQNEAQ (reference sequence).

The CDR3 loop reads CASSLRTSGSTDTQYF. In DNA form, the CDR3 reads TGTGCCAGCAGCCTTAGGACTAGCGGGAGCACAGATACGCAGTATTTT. V gene TRBV11-1 combines with J gene TRBJ2-3; TRBD2 aligns across 11 bases. The germline V gene has CDR1 SGHAT and CDR2 FQDESV (reference sequence). CDR3 size: 16 residues. With V trimmed by 5 bases and J by 0 bases, 4 bases remained unmatched.

V is TRBV7-9 and J is TRBJ1-5, with 8 bases matching TRBD1. CDR1 and CDR2 (germline): SEHNR, FQNEAQ (reference sequence). V dropped 5 bases and J dropped 7; count of bases not matched to a gene: 7. The CDR3 runs 14 residues. The CDR3 reads CASSRGQGGQPQHF. CDR3 bases: TGTGCCAGCAGCCGAGGACAGGGAGGGCAGCCCCAGCATTTT.

The chain joins TRBV10-2 to TRBJ2-5, with TRBD2 matching over 9 bases. This CDR3 spans 15 amino acids. Unmatched junction bases numbered 5, after V lost 3 bases and J lost 3 bases. Per germline, CDR1 WSHSY and CDR2 SAAADI. The CDR3 sequence is CASSDILAGKETQYF. The CDR3 DNA is TGCGCCAGCAGTGACATCCTAGCGGGAAAAGAGACCCAGTACTTC.

The chain combines TRBV19 with TRBJ1-4, with TRBD1 matching over 9 bases. The ends lost 7 bases at V and 8 bases at J; junction bases unmatched: 8. The germline gives CDR1 LNHDA, CDR2 SQIVND (reference sequence). The CDR3 has 14 residues. CDR3 in amino acids: CASTSTGGPEKLFF. In nucleotides, the CDR3 is TGTGCCAGTACGTCGACAGGGGGACCGGAAAAACTGTTTTTT.

In DNA form, the CDR3 reads TGTGCCAGCAGCCAATCCCCAGTACTGAACACTGAAGCTTTCTTT. Encoded protein: CASSQSPVLNTEAFF. The chain employs TRBV4-2 and TRBJ1-1; D ambiguous. Germline loops: CDR1 LGHNA, CDR2 YNFKEQ. CDR3 length equals 15 residues. Trimming left V 2 bases short and J 0 bases short, with 10 bases between.

This clone was seen a single time. The chain links TRBV7-8 to TRBJ1-3; a possible D gene is TRBD1 (6 bases). CDR1 and CDR2 from the germline V gene are SGHVS and FQNEAQ. The CDR3 is 16 residues long. The V end lost 5 bases, the J end lost 1 base, and 15 bases lay between the germline ends. The CDR3 reads CASSQFDRSSGNTIYF. As DNA, the CDR3 is TGTGCCAGCAGCCAATTTGACAGGTCATCTGGAAACACCATATATTTT.

This clone was seen only a few times. The genes are TRBV19 and TRBJ1-1; 7 bases align to TRBD1. Germline V gene data show CDR1 as LNHDA and CDR2 as SQIVND (reference sequence). This CDR3 has 14 residues. Trimming at V came to 5 bases and at J to 2 bases, leaving 5 bases not matched to a gene. The CDR3 DNA follows: TGTGCCAGTAGTCTCAAGGGGGCTAACACTGAAGCTTTCTTT. Protein: CASSLKGANTEAFF.

The chain has TRBV5-6 and TRBJ1-2, with 9 positions matching TRBD1. The germline CDR1 and CDR2 sequences are SGHDT and YYEEEE. The CDR3 totals 14 residues. The trim removed 3 bases at V and 4 bases at J, leaving 4 bases unmatched. The DNA of the CDR3 is TGTGCCAGCAGCTCACAGGGGGCGGGCTATGGCTACACCTTC. Translation gives CASSSQGAGYGYTF.

The count of this clone is one. V and J are TRBV21-1 and TRBJ2-3; TRBD2 is the table's D call, not checked against the DNA. TRBV21-1 is given as a pseudogene. This CDR3 is 15 amino acids long. The CDR3: CASGPPGLASDTQYF. CDR3 DNA: TGTGCCAGCGGACCACCGGGACTAGCGTCAGATACGCAGTATTTT.

A note on this clone: The germline gene is not matched at one end of the junction; a read error may be the cause. The gene calls are TRBV27 and TRBJ2-3, with a possible D match to TRBD1 (6 bases). Germline values: CDR1 MNHEY, CDR2 SMNVEV (reference sequence). The CDR3 runs to 14 residues. The DNA of the CDR3 is TGTGCCAGCAGTCTATCACAGGGAGTAAATACGCAGTATTTT. Its translation: CASSLSQGVNTQYF.

The chain is built from TRBV5-1 and TRBJ2-1, with 11 bases fitting TRBD2. CDR1 is SGHRS, CDR2 YFSETQ, per germline. V dropped 4 bases and J dropped 5; count of bases not matched to a gene: 5. CDR3 length: 15 residues. CDR3 nucleotides: TGCGCCAGCAGCCCGGGACTAGCGGAGGACAATGAGCAGTTCTTC. Protein sequence: CASSPGLAEDNEQFF.

The CDR3 nucleotides are TGTGCCATCAGATTGGTCAGGAACACTGAAGCTTTCTTT. This gives the protein CAIRLVRNTEAFF. The gene calls are TRBV10-3 and TRBJ1-1; unclear D gene. This CDR3 spans 13 amino acids. V shed 6 bases and J shed 1 base, with 9 bases lying between them. Germline V gene lookup returns CDR1 ENHRY and CDR2 SYGVKD.

The rearrangement uses TRBV19 and TRBJ1-2; D is uncertain. Germline V CDR1 and CDR2: LNHDA, SQIVND (reference sequence). Trimming pared 7 bases from V and 6 bases from J, leaving 18 bases between. The CDR3 loop spans 14 amino acids. The CDR3 DNA is TGTGCCAGTAACCCATACGAGATTCTACATGGCTACACCTTC. Translation: CASNPYEILHGYTF.

CDR3 sequence reads: CASSVGSAYNEQFF. In nucleotides, the CDR3 is TGTGCCAGCAGCGTAGGCAGCGCCTACAATGAGCAGTTCTTC. This chain uses TRBV9 with TRBJ2-1; D is uncertain. The CDR3 length is 14 residues. V was trimmed by 0 bases and J by 2 bases, leaving 6 bases between them. Per the germline V gene, CDR1 is SGDLS and CDR2 is YYNGEE.

The CDR3 DNA reads as TGTGCCAGCTCAGTTGTAGCGGGAGTTGGGGAGCAGTTCTTC. It yields the protein CASSVVAGVGEQFF. The genes are TRBV18 and TRBJ2-1; TRBD2 matches 9 bases. J was trimmed by 10 bases and V by 5 bases; bases with no gene match: 9. Per the germline V gene, CDR1 is KGHSH and CDR2 is LQKENI. This CDR3 is 14 amino acids long.

The rearrangement uses TRBV28 and TRBJ1-2; TRBD1 aligns across 11 bases. The CDR3 runs to 13 residues. The V gene end was trimmed by 6 bases and the J gene end by 8 bases; junction bases not matched to a gene: 5. Germline V gene sequence: CDR1 MDHEN, CDR2 SYDVKM. Here the CDR3 reads CASRAGQGDGYTF. The CDR3 DNA reads TGTGCCAGCAGGGCGGGACAGGGGGACGGCTACACCTTC.

V is TRBV9 and J is TRBJ1-3, with a weak D call TRBD1 (6 bases). The CDR3 is made up of 17 amino acids. The V end was cut by 0 bases, the J end by 3 bases, with 16 bases between. Germline CDR1 reads SGDLS; CDR2 reads YYNGEE. CDR3 residues: CASSVVPGAGFGNTIYF. For the CDR3, the DNA is TGTGCCAGCAGCGTAGTCCCAGGGGCAGGGTTTGGAAACACCATATATTTT.

The rearrangement uses TRBV29-1 and TRBJ2-3; 7 bases agree with TRBD2. The CDR3 totals 13 residues. Trimming took 7 bases from V and 1 from J; bases not matched to a gene: 5. CDR1 is SQVTM, CDR2 ANQGSEA, per germline. The CDR3 loop reads CSEQTSGTDTQYF. The DNA of the CDR3 is TGCAGCGAGCAAACTAGCGGCACAGATACGCAGTATTTT.

The genes are TRBV5-4 and TRBJ1-1, with 8 bases identical to TRBD1. This CDR3 is 14 amino acids long. Germline CDR1 is SGHNT and CDR2 is YYREEE (reference sequence). Trimming took 3 bases from V and 1 from J; bases not matched to a gene: 2. CDR3 nucleotide sequence: TGTGCCAGCAGCTCGGGACAGGCGAACACTGAAGCTTTCTTT. Its translation: CASSSGQANTEAFF. The entire variable domain, with the rest obtained from reference TRBV5-4 and TRBJ1-1, is as follows: ETGVTQSPTHLIKTRGQQVTLRCSSQSGHNTVSWYQQALGQGPQFIFQYYREEENGRGNFPPRFSGLQFPNYSSELNVNALELDDSALYLCASSSGQANTEAFFGQGTRLTVV.

The chain carries TRBV5-4 and TRBJ1-5, with TRBD1 identical over 7 bases. Trimming at V came to 3 bases and at J to 3 bases, leaving 6 bases not matched to a gene. CDR1 is SGHNT, CDR2 YYREEE, per germline (reference sequence). CDR3 size: 15 residues. Here the CDR3 reads CASSSGGSDNQPQHF. The CDR3 DNA follows: TGTGCCAGCAGCTCAGGGGGTTCGGACAATCAGCCCCAGCATTTT.